Listed below are T cell receptor beta chains from one sample, sequenced in a study of blood T cell repertoires in COVID-19. Sequenced by immunoSEQ multiplex PCR; TCRdb stores in-frame clones only, minus some. The repertoire includes some 150,000 clones, around 75% of them detected once, and 5% sits in the top ten. Sequenced material: peripheral blood. All receptors come from a woman in her sixties or seventies with COVID-19, enrolled during active disease. Each CDR3 is given with its conserved first and last residue. Fields, in order: J gene, V gene, clone size, D gene, CDR3 protein. A D gene is named only where the DNA matches it firmly. A clone size is listed for some rows: how often the clone was seen (once, few, many), or a class if it is expanded.

j_gene: TRBJ1-2; v_gene: TRBV19; abundance: few; d_gene: TRBD1; CDR3aa: CASSIGRGTGENGYTF
j_gene: TRBJ2-7; v_gene: TRBV4-3; abundance: NA; d_gene: NA; CDR3aa: CASSQDIRGPYEQYF
j_gene: TRBJ2-5; v_gene: TRBV3-1/TRBV3-2; abundance: once; d_gene: TRBD2; CDR3aa: CASSQGSSGGRETQYF
j_gene: TRBJ2-2; v_gene: TRBV30; abundance: NA; d_gene: NA; CDR3aa: CAWNRATGELFF
j_gene: TRBJ2-3; v_gene: TRBV5-1; abundance: NA; d_gene: TRBD2; CDR3aa: CASTRGGGADTQYF
j_gene: TRBJ1-6; v_gene: TRBV15; abundance: NA; d_gene: NA; CDR3aa: CATSRISQGSGSPLHF
j_gene: TRBJ2-3; v_gene: TRBV18; abundance: once; d_gene: NA; CDR3aa: CASSGQGTDTQYF
j_gene: TRBJ1-4; v_gene: TRBV4-3; abundance: few; d_gene: TRBD1; CDR3aa: CASSPGGAAEKLFF
j_gene: TRBJ1-1; v_gene: TRBV28; abundance: NA; d_gene: TRBD1; CDR3aa: CASSSSGTGGRWAFF
j_gene: TRBJ1-6; v_gene: TRBV19; abundance: NA; d_gene: TRBD1; CDR3aa: CASSTRQGGFPLHF
j_gene: TRBJ1-2; v_gene: TRBV3-1/TRBV3-2; abundance: NA; d_gene: NA; CDR3aa: CASSQDRGRGGYTF
j_gene: TRBJ1-1; v_gene: TRBV5-4; abundance: NA; d_gene: NA; CDR3aa: CASSFDGPGTDPFF
j_gene: TRBJ1-4; v_gene: TRBV7-2; abundance: NA; d_gene: TRBD1; CDR3aa: CASSSRQGAAEKLFF
j_gene: TRBJ2-3; v_gene: TRBV6-1; abundance: NA; d_gene: NA; CDR3aa: CASSEPPGAHTDTQYF
j_gene: TRBJ2-7; v_gene: TRBV2; abundance: once; d_gene: NA; CDR3aa: CASSESKRYSYEQYF
j_gene: TRBJ2-5; v_gene: TRBV29-1; abundance: NA; d_gene: NA; CDR3aa: CSGLQGQETQYF
j_gene: TRBJ1-1; v_gene: TRBV2; abundance: NA; d_gene: NA; CDR3aa: CASSPRTVTGTEAFF
j_gene: TRBJ1-2; v_gene: TRBV7-2; abundance: NA; d_gene: TRBD1; CDR3aa: CASSSDRGPYGYTF
j_gene: TRBJ2-2; v_gene: TRBV5-4; abundance: NA; d_gene: NA; CDR3aa: CASRVRAGAVTGELFF
j_gene: TRBJ1-1; v_gene: TRBV4-2; abundance: NA; d_gene: NA; CDR3aa: CASSQAQVLDTEAFF
j_gene: TRBJ1-2; v_gene: TRBV5-4; abundance: few; d_gene: TRBD1; CDR3aa: CASSWDRGQIGYTF
j_gene: TRBJ2-3; v_gene: TRBV6-2/TRBV6-3; abundance: NA; d_gene: TRBD1; CDR3aa: CASSNQGVDTQYF
j_gene: TRBJ2-7; v_gene: TRBV7-8; abundance: NA; d_gene: NA; CDR3aa: CASSFLDYEQYF
j_gene: TRBJ2-6; v_gene: TRBV6-4; abundance: NA; d_gene: NA; CDR3aa: CASSNSGANVLTF
j_gene: TRBJ1-5; v_gene: TRBV18; abundance: NA; d_gene: NA; CDR3aa: CASSNSGEQPQHF
j_gene: TRBJ1-5; v_gene: TRBV28; abundance: once; d_gene: NA; CDR3aa: CASSFQRTYQPQHF
j_gene: TRBJ1-1; v_gene: TRBV27; abundance: NA; d_gene: TRBD1; CDR3aa: CASSERDRGIATEAFF
j_gene: TRBJ1-2; v_gene: TRBV7-9; abundance: once; d_gene: NA; CDR3aa: CASSKGGDGYTF
j_gene: TRBJ2-5; v_gene: TRBV5-1; abundance: NA; d_gene: NA; CDR3aa: CASSLVGGETQYF
j_gene: TRBJ1-6; v_gene: TRBV27; abundance: few; d_gene: NA; CDR3aa: CASNGGIGNSPLHF
j_gene: TRBJ1-6; v_gene: TRBV11-3; abundance: NA; d_gene: TRBD1; CDR3aa: CASSLEVRGLLWSPLHF
j_gene: TRBJ2-7; v_gene: TRBV6-5; abundance: NA; d_gene: NA; CDR3aa: CACAPGGLYEQYF
j_gene: TRBJ2-2; v_gene: TRBV18; abundance: NA; d_gene: TRBD1; CDR3aa: CASSPRRGQGPTGELFF
j_gene: TRBJ2-2; v_gene: TRBV7-8; abundance: few; d_gene: NA; CDR3aa: CASIGAGELFF
j_gene: TRBJ1-2; v_gene: TRBV28; abundance: once; d_gene: TRBD1; CDR3aa: CASSSHDRGYGYTF
j_gene: TRBJ1-4; v_gene: TRBV27; abundance: NA; d_gene: TRBD1; CDR3aa: CASSFVTGTGGEKLFF
j_gene: TRBJ1-1; v_gene: TRBV7-8; abundance: NA; d_gene: NA; CDR3aa: CASSSQGVGTEAFF
j_gene: TRBJ2-1; v_gene: TRBV5-4; abundance: few; d_gene: NA; CDR3aa: CASSLGAGIENEQFF